These 12 T cell receptor beta chains originate from one sample sequenced in a study of shared clonotypes between healthy human individuals. TCRdb keeps only in-frame clones here, not all; method: immunoSEQ multiplex PCR. The sample lists a few million clones, approximately 94% seen once, with about 0.13% in the top ten. Material: naive CD4+ T cells sorted from blood. Subset of the sample: CD45RA+ positively selected. These receptors originate from a man aged 18 to 29 in good health.

The chain joins TRBV7-6 to TRBJ2-1; D assignment may be TRBD1 or TRBD2 (5 bases each). The ends were cut back, 4 bases at V and 1 base at J, with 14 bases in the middle. CDR1 and CDR2 (germline): SGHVS, FNYEAQ. The CDR3 consists of 16 residues. In DNA, the CDR3 is TGTGCCAGCAGCTGGGGCTCGCCGGGATCCTACAATGAGCAGTTCTTC. Protein: CASSWGSPGSYNEQFF. Looking up the rest from reference TRBV7-6 and TRBJ2-1 gives the full variable domain: GAGVSQSPRYKVTKRGQDVALRCDPISGHVSLYWYRQALGQGPEFLTYFNYEAQQDKSGLPNDRFSAERPEGSISTLTIQRTEQRDSAMYRCASSWGSPGSYNEQFFGPGTRLTVL.

This sequence joins TRBV19 and TRBJ1-5; TRBD1 aligns across 9 bases. Germline trimming cut 5 bases from V and 7 bases from J; bases unmatched to any gene: 3. Germline CDR1 LNHDA, CDR2 SQIVND (reference sequence). The CDR3 is 13 residues long. The CDR3 loop reads CASSGTGRQPQHF. The DNA of the CDR3 is TGTGCCAGTAGTGGGACAGGGAGGCAGCCCCAGCATTTT.

This chain links TRBV30 with TRBJ1-2; D gene ambiguous. The ends were cut back, 4 bases at V and 8 bases at J, with 17 bases in the middle. The germline CDR1 and CDR2 sequences are GTSNPN and SVGIG (reference sequence). CDR3 length equals 13 residues. CDR3 loop: CAWTLQGSRGYTF. In nucleotides, the CDR3 is TGTGCCTGGACCCTCCAAGGGTCGAGGGGCTACACCTTC.

The chain uses TRBV7-9 and TRBJ2-1; no clear D. Germline CDR1 reads SEHNR; CDR2 reads FQNEAQ (reference sequence). There are 11 residues in the CDR3. The ends were cut back, 6 bases at V and 8 bases at J, with 8 bases in the middle. CDR3 residues: CASSHEYEQFF. The CDR3, as DNA: TGTGCCAGCAGTCACGAATATGAGCAGTTCTTC.

The chain has TRBV18 and TRBJ2-2; TRBD2 is a possible D gene (5 bases). V was pared by 0 bases and J by 6 bases, with 17 bases between. CDR1 is KGHSH, CDR2 LQKENI, per germline. The CDR3 has 17 residues. This CDR3 reads CASSPPDTSGSPGELFF. CDR3 sequence (DNA): TGTGCCAGCTCACCACCCGACACTTCGGGATCCCCCGGGGAGCTGTTTTTT.

This sequence joins TRBV19 and TRBJ2-2, with 9 bases lining up with TRBD1. Germline CDR1 is LNHDA and CDR2 is SQIVND (reference sequence). CDR3 length equals 16 residues. The V gene end was trimmed by 4 bases and the J gene end by 0 bases; junction bases not matched to a gene: 3. In nucleotides, the CDR3 is TGTGCCAGTAGTAAAGGGACAGGGACGAACACCGGGGAGCTGTTTTTT. Amino acid sequence: CASSKGTGTNTGELFF.

There are a few counts of this clone. The sample carries other DNA sequences with the same CDR3. The chain couples TRBV7-9 to TRBJ1-5, with D hard to call. V lost 5 bases to trimming and J lost 0 bases, with 8 bases between them. Germline loops: CDR1 SEHNR, CDR2 FQNEAQ (reference sequence). The CDR3 runs to 14 residues. CDR3 coding DNA: TGTGCCAGCAGCCGGACTGGTAGCAATCAGCCCCAGCATTTT. It encodes CASSRTGSNQPQHF.

The CDR3 sequence: CASSPIGSSSGNTIYF. As DNA, the CDR3 is TGTGCCAGCTCACCAATCGGCTCGAGCTCTGGAAACACCATATATTTT. J is TRBJ1-3 and V is TRBV18; D is unresolved. V was pared by 2 bases and J by 0 bases, with 11 bases between. This CDR3 region has 16 residues. Germline CDR1 KGHSH, CDR2 LQKENI.

The J gene is TRBJ2-2, the V gene TRBV6-5, with D unclear. The germline V gene encodes CDR1 MNHEY and CDR2 SVGAGI. Trimming left V 6 bases short and J 2 bases short, with 13 bases between. This CDR3 spans 15 amino acids. The CDR3 sequence is CASSPRSSNTGELFF. The CDR3 DNA reads TGTGCCAGCAGCCCCCGGTCGTCAAACACCGGGGAGCTGTTTTTT.

The CDR3 protein is CASSTDGTNTGELFF. In DNA form, the CDR3 reads TGTGCCAGCAGTACCGACGGTACGAACACCGGGGAGCTGTTTTTT. The V and J genes are TRBV2 and TRBJ2-2; D not certain. Germline CDR1 reads SNHLY; CDR2 reads FYNNEI. V was cut by 5 bases and J by 0 bases, with 10 bases left in between. The length of the CDR3 is 15 residues.

The chain joins TRBV5-4 to TRBJ2-7, with D perhaps being TRBD1 or TRBD2 (5 bases each). The CDR3 totals 13 residues. Trimming removed 5 bases from V and 7 bases from J, with 16 bases in between. Germline CDR1 and CDR2: SGHNT and YYREEE (reference sequence). CDR3 protein: CASRGTAISEQYF. CDR3 nucleotides: TGTGCCAGCAGAGGGACGGCTATCAGTGAGCAGTACTTC.

The V and J genes are TRBV10-3 and TRBJ2-6; TRBD1 might be the D (5 bases). The ends were cut back, 3 bases at V and 0 bases at J, with 6 bases in the middle. This CDR3 comprises 15 residues. Germline V gives CDR1 ENHRY, CDR2 SYGVKD. The CDR3 is CAISDTGSGANVLTF. CDR3 nucleotides: TGTGCCATCAGTGACACAGGCTCTGGGGCCAACGTCCTGACTTTC.